The text below deals with one T cell receptor beta chain. The data were obtained in a study of blood T cell repertoires in COVID-19. Overall study context: The origin of the acute and convalescent COVID-19 samples was the United States, Italy and Spain. PBMCs, B-cell-depleted T cells, or T cells provided the cDNA or gDNA that made up the material.

Original data processing: Reference gene primer amplification in the assay estimated nucleated cell counts. Repertoires were generated with immunoSEQ multiplex PCR, while TCRdb's copy carries only in-frame clones and drops some. The DNA gave D and trimming, while V, J and clone size come from that table. The table lists hundreds of thousands of clones, 65% to 90% of them singletons. There are 12 residues in the CDR3. Germline assignment: CDR1 GTSNPN and CDR2 SVGIG (reference sequence). V was shortened by 5 bases and J by 1 base, with 8 bases between the two germline ends. Seattle-derived patients entered the study during active infection and were followed longitudinally.

The chain uses TRBV30 and TRBJ1-1, with D unresolved. The TCR comes from a woman between 65 and 79 years old with COVID-19, enrolled during active disease. The sequenced sample was peripheral blood. The CDR3 protein is CAWGNSNTEAFF. For the CDR3, the DNA is TGTGCCTGGGGTAATTCGAACACTGAAGCTTTCTTT.